The 29 T cell receptor beta chains in this list originate from one sample, sequenced in a study of shared clonotypes between healthy human individuals. Sequenced by immunoSEQ multiplex PCR; TCRdb stores in-frame clones only, minus some. The sample shows 2 million to 2.5 million clones, around 95% of them seen only once. Sequences were obtained from naive CD4+ T cells sorted from blood. Stated subset: CD45RA+ positively selected. The receptor source for this set is a man aged 18 to 29 in good health.

Details on this clone: A much larger clonotype is one base distant, so this may be a read error. V usage is TRBV9 and J usage is TRBJ1-1; D possibly corresponds to TRBD1 (6 bases). The CDR3 consists of 16 residues. The germline V and J ends were trimmed by 4 bases and 3 bases, with 19 bases remaining between them. In germline, CDR1 is SGDLS, CDR2 YYNGEE. In nucleotides, the CDR3 is TGTGCCAGCAGCCAGGGGACGGGACGACCGTACACTGAAGCTTTCTTT. The encoded protein is CASSQGTGRPYTEAFF.

V usage is TRBV18 and J usage is TRBJ1-5; 7 nucleotides line up with TRBD1. V shed 5 bases and J 0 bases; nucleotides not matched to a gene: 4. Germline values: CDR1 KGHSH, CDR2 LQKENI. The CDR3 spans 15 residues. Here the CDR3 reads CASSGGQFSNQPQHF. CDR3 DNA sequence: TGTGCCAGCTCAGGGGGACAGTTTAGCAATCAGCCCCAGCATTTT.

The V and J genes are TRBV13 and TRBJ2-3, with 8 positions matching TRBD2. The germline V gene has CDR1 PRHDT and CDR2 FYEKMQ (reference sequence). V gave up 4 bases and J gave up 2 bases; unmatched junction bases: 8. The CDR3 extends over 16 amino acids. The CDR3 sequence: CASSSGVGRDTDTQYF. The CDR3 nucleotides are TGTGCCAGCAGCTCCGGAGTCGGGAGGGACACAGATACGCAGTATTTT. Supplemented by reference TRBV13 and TRBJ2-3, the full variable domain reads AAGVIQSPRHLIKEKRETATLKCYPIPRHDTVYWYQQGPGQDPQFLISFYEKMQSDKGSIPDRFSAQQFSDYHSELNMSSLELGDSALYFCASSSGVGRDTDTQYFGPGTRLTVL.

The rearrangement uses TRBV15 and TRBJ2-2; D unresolved. The CDR3 length is 16 residues. From germline, CDR1 is LNHNV and CDR2 YYDKDF (reference sequence). The V gene lost 6 bases and the J gene lost 0 bases, with 14 bases spanning the gap. CDR3 loop: CATRRTPFANTGELFF. The DNA for the CDR3 is TGTGCCACCAGACGGACCCCGTTCGCGAACACCGGGGAGCTGTTTTTT.

The chain uses TRBV5-6 and TRBJ1-4, with 9 bases lining up with TRBD1. Losses at the gene ends were 1 base for V and 8 bases for J; bases not matched to a gene: 12. Germline CDR1 SGHDT, CDR2 YYEEEE. The CDR3 totals 17 residues. CDR3 DNA: TGTGCCAGCAGCTTGCGACAGGGGGTGGTCGGAGGAGAAAAACTGTTTTTT. Translation: CASSLRQGVVGGEKLFF.

The chain has TRBV2 and TRBJ2-4; D is possibly TRBD1 or TRBD2 (6 bases each). CDR1 is SNHLY, CDR2 FYNNEI, per germline. Trimming stripped 0 bases from V and 1 base from J, with 13 bases between. The CDR3 loop spans 17 amino acids. The chain's CDR3 is CASSEALPGAAKNIQYF. CDR3 sequence (DNA): TGTGCCAGCAGTGAAGCGCTTCCGGGGGCCGCCAAAAACATTCAGTACTTC.

The V gene is TRBV9, the J gene TRBJ1-6; D is perhaps TRBD1 (5 bases). CDR1 SGDLS and CDR2 YYNGEE come from the germline V gene. This CDR3 contains 15 residues. The V gene lost 2 bases and the J gene lost 9 bases, with 15 bases spanning the gap. The CDR3 spells CASSVGRVGASPLHF. The CDR3 region has the DNA TGTGCCAGCAGCGTCGGCAGGGTTGGAGCTTCACCCCTCCACTTT.

The rearrangement links TRBV2 to TRBJ1-1, with 9 bases matching TRBD1. There are 12 residues in the CDR3. Germline V gene lookup returns CDR1 SNHLY and CDR2 FYNNEI. V lost 0 bases and J lost 11; bases outside the gene matches: 1. CDR3 residues: CASSEAGTGAFF. The CDR3 coding sequence is TGTGCCAGCAGTGAAGCCGGGACAGGGGCTTTCTTT.

The genes are TRBV6-6 and TRBJ1-2, with D possibly being TRBD1 (5 bases). The V and J ends lost 8 bases and 6 bases respectively, with 22 bases between them. The length of the CDR3 is 15 residues. Germline CDR1 reads MNHNY; CDR2 reads SVGAGI (reference sequence). CDR3 in DNA: TGTGCCAGCCGCGAAGCAGGGACGCTCCGGGATGGCTACACCTTC. It is translated as CASREAGTLRDGYTF.

The chain has TRBV7-2 and TRBJ2-7; no definite D call. Germline assignment: CDR1 SGHTA and CDR2 FQGNSA. V was cut by 4 bases and J by 2 bases, with 12 bases left in between. The CDR3 consists of 14 residues. In DNA, the CDR3 is TGTGCCAGCAGCTACCTAGGGCTCACCTACGAGCAGTACTTC. Translating it yields CASSYLGLTYEQYF.

V usage is TRBV9 and J usage is TRBJ1-3, with D possibly TRBD1 on 6 matching bases. CDR1 and CDR2 (germline): SGDLS, YYNGEE. Deletions cut 0 bases from V and 1 base from J, with 11 bases between. The CDR3 has 16 amino acids. In DNA, the CDR3 is TGTGCCAGCAGCGTAGTAGTACAGGGATCTGGAAACACCATATATTTT. Translated, it gives CASSVVVQGSGNTIYF.

In this sample, this clone turned up once. The chain joins TRBV6-5 to TRBJ1-6, with D maybe TRBD1 (6 bases). This CDR3 is 15 amino acids long. The germline V and J ends were trimmed by 2 bases and 3 bases, with 8 bases remaining between them. The V gene's germline CDR1 is MNHEY and CDR2 SVGAGI. CDR3 sequence reads: CASSYLGHYNSPLHF. The CDR3 bases are TGTGCCAGCAGTTACCTGGGACACTATAATTCACCCCTCCACTTT.

This chain connects TRBV30 to TRBJ1-1; perhaps TRBD1 as D (5 bases). In germline, CDR1 is GTSNPN, CDR2 SVGIG (reference sequence). Between the trimmed V and J ends, which lost 2 bases and 2 bases, there was a span of 9 bases. The CDR3 is 13 residues long. The CDR3 spells CAWSIDRNTEAFF. Written as DNA, the CDR3 is TGTGCCTGGAGTATAGACAGAAACACTGAAGCTTTCTTT.

The CDR3 nucleotides are TGCGCCAGCAGCCCCCTCCTGGGGGGGATTTGGAATGAGCAGTTCTTC. Protein product: CASSPLLGGIWNEQFF. The chain joins TRBV4-3 to TRBJ2-1, with 7 bases lining up with TRBD2. The CDR3 covers 16 residues. Trimming removed 4 bases from V and 7 bases from J; junction bases left unmatched: 13. Germline CDR1 and CDR2: LGHNA and YSLEER.

The chain is built from TRBV18 and TRBJ1-2; the match to TRBD1 covers 9 bases. The CDR3 consists of 15 residues. Germline CDR1 is KGHSH and CDR2 is LQKENI. V shed 6 bases and J 2 bases; nucleotides not matched to a gene: 7. For the CDR3, the DNA is TGTGCCAGCTCCCCCTCAGGGACAGGGAACTATGGCTACACCTTC. Translation: CASSPSGTGNYGYTF.

This clone is a singleton in its sample. J is TRBJ2-1 and V is TRBV5-1; 7 nucleotides align to TRBD1. The J segment lost 9 bases and the V segment lost 3 bases, leaving 6 bases of the junction unmatched. The CDR3 loop spans 13 amino acids. Germline V gene data show CDR1 as SGHRS and CDR2 as YFSETQ. The CDR3 is CASSSTGDAEQFF. The CDR3, as DNA: TGCGCCAGCAGCTCCACAGGGGATGCTGAGCAGTTCTTC.

The chain carries TRBV7-2 and TRBJ1-2, with TRBD1 as a possible D gene (5 bases). Trimming stripped 7 bases from V and 0 bases from J, with 15 bases between. The germline V gene has CDR1 SGHTA and CDR2 FQGNSA. This CDR3 spans 15 amino acids. CDR3 residues: CASKLGGFSNYGYTF. The CDR3 nucleotides read TGTGCCAGCAAGCTTGGGGGATTCTCTAACTATGGCTACACCTTC.

This chain links TRBV5-1 with TRBJ2-3, with 7 bases lining up with TRBD1. CDR1 SGHRS and CDR2 YFSETQ come from the germline V gene. V lost 4 bases, J lost 0 bases, and 8 bases stayed unmatched. The CDR3 spans 16 residues. The CDR3 is CASSPQPTGSTDTQYF. CDR3 sequence (DNA): TGCGCCAGCAGCCCCCAACCGACAGGGAGCACAGATACGCAGTATTTT.

The V gene is TRBV6-1, the J gene TRBJ1-5; 7 bases line up with TRBD1. Germline values: CDR1 MNHNS, CDR2 SASEGT. The CDR3 has 14 amino acids. J lost 3 bases, V lost 5 bases, and 4 bases had no gene match. The CDR3 DNA reads as TGTGCCAGCAGTAAGGGACAGATCAATCAGCCCCAGCATTTT. This encodes CASSKGQINQPQHF.

The gene calls are TRBV6-5 and TRBJ1-1; no clear D gene. CDR3 size: 14 residues. Germline V CDR1 and CDR2: MNHEY, SVGAGI. V was cut by 0 bases and J by 6 bases, with 11 bases left in between. The DNA of the CDR3 is TGTGCCAGCAGTTACTCCGGCTGGGGAGCTGAAGCTTTCTTT. Protein sequence: CASSYSGWGAEAFF.

Worth noting for this clone: At the DNA level, this CDR3 is encoded by other sequences in the same sample as well. The genes are TRBV7-9 and TRBJ2-5; 10 bases are a match to TRBD1. Trimming removed 4 bases from V and 2 bases from J; junction bases left unmatched: 1. The V gene's germline CDR1 is SEHNR and CDR2 FQNEAQ (reference sequence). CDR3 length: 14 residues. In DNA form, the CDR3 reads TGTGCCAGCAGCTCGGACAGGGGGCAAGAGACCCAGTACTTC. This codes for CASSSDRGQETQYF.

The chain combines TRBV28 with TRBJ2-7; D possibly corresponds to TRBD1 (6 bases). This CDR3 contains 14 residues. CDR1 is MDHEN, CDR2 SYDVKM, per germline. The V gene lost 7 bases and the J gene lost 0 bases, with 13 bases spanning the gap. The CDR3 bases are TGTGCCAGCACCCGACAGGCCAGCTCCTACGAGCAGTACTTC. Residues: CASTRQASSYEQYF.

This clone has more than one count but fewer than ten. CDR3 nucleotide sequence: TGTGCCTGGGGGGCAGGGGCCTACGAGCAGTACTTC. Its translation is CAWGAGAYEQYF. The chain is built from TRBV30 and TRBJ2-7, with D tentatively TRBD1 (6 bases). CDR3 length: 12 amino acids. Germline CDR1 and CDR2: GTSNPN and SVGIG (reference sequence). Trimming removed 5 bases from V and 2 bases from J, with 10 bases in between. Variable domain in full (rest from reference TRBV30 and TRBJ2-7): SQTIHQWPATLVQPVGSPLSLECTVEGTSNPNLYWYRQAAGRGLQLLFYSVGIGQISSEVPQNLSASRPQDRQFILSSKKLLLSDSGFYLCAWGAGAYEQYFGPGTRLTVT.

The rearrangement joins TRBV5-1 to TRBJ2-5; D is perhaps TRBD1 or TRBD2 (5 bases each). CDR1 and CDR2 from the germline V gene are SGHRS and YFSETQ. The ends were cut back, 4 bases at V and 4 bases at J, with 20 bases in the middle. CDR3 length: 16 amino acids. The CDR3 region has the DNA TGCGCCAGCAGCAGGGGAGAGAGGCAAAGCGGAGAGACCCAGTACTTC. This gives the protein CASSRGERQSGETQYF.

The chain is built from TRBV2 and TRBJ2-7; TRBD2 agrees at 7 bases. Looked up from germline, CDR1 is SNHLY and CDR2 is FYNNEI. Trimming took 5 bases from V and 4 from J; bases not matched to a gene: 8. This CDR3 has 14 amino acids. The CDR3 nucleotides read TGTGCCAGCAGTCCGGGACTACCATCTTACGAGCAGTACTTC. The encoded protein is CASSPGLPSYEQYF.

This sequence joins TRBV6-5 and TRBJ2-3, with a weak D call TRBD2 (6 bases). This CDR3 contains 13 residues. V gave up 6 bases and J gave up 5 bases, with 12 bases separating them. The germline V gene encodes CDR1 MNHEY and CDR2 SVGAGI. CDR3: CASRTTSLDTQYF. The CDR3 region has the DNA TGTGCCAGCAGAACAACTAGCCTAGATACGCAGTATTTT.

As concerns this clone: The sample carries other DNA sequences with the same CDR3. The chain carries TRBV6-5 and TRBJ1-3, with 7 bases matching TRBD1. The length of the CDR3 is 15 residues. The ends lost 6 bases at V and 0 bases at J; junction bases unmatched: 5. The germline V gene encodes CDR1 MNHEY and CDR2 SVGAGI. CDR3 loop: CASSRQGNSGNTIYF. CDR3 nucleotides: TGTGCCAGCAGCCGACAGGGCAACTCTGGAAACACCATATATTTT.

This chain connects TRBV30 to TRBJ1-1; D call uncertain. Germline V gene data show CDR1 as GTSNPN and CDR2 as SVGIG (reference sequence). CDR3 length equals 14 residues. V lost 3 bases and J lost 1, with 12 bases in between. The CDR3 is CAWRGDGPNTEAFF. The CDR3, as DNA: TGTGCCTGGAGGGGAGACGGCCCGAACACTGAAGCTTTCTTT.

Comment on this clone: This sample also contains other DNA sequences that code for the same CDR3. The chain is built from TRBV29-1 and TRBJ1-1; D is undetermined. CDR3 length equals 11 residues. Germline V gene data show CDR1 as SQVTM and CDR2 as ANQGSEA. V lost 4 bases to trimming and J lost 1 base, with 4 bases between them. The CDR3, as DNA: TGCAGCGTTGCACGGAACACTGAAGCTTTCTTT. It translates to CSVARNTEAFF.